The rows below give T cell receptor beta chains drawn from one sample of a study of human T cells and chemical hapten exposure. TCRdb called the RACE reads again in MiXCR, with one record for every CDR3 protein. The sample includes roughly 60,000 distinct CDR3 sequences, 12% of them seen just once. The sample was whole blood, taken in connection with sensitization to the hapten diphenylcyclopropenone (DPC). The receptors were sampled from a young man with alopecia areata. Some clones in this sample may be carry-over from other donors' samples. Each CDR3 is given with its conserved first and last residue. A D gene is named only where the DNA matches it firmly.

v_gene	j_gene	len	d_gene	CDR3aa
TRBV12-2	TRBJ1-1	20	.	CASRSRVFSYQINMNTEAFF
TRBV7-6	TRBJ2-1	15	.	CASSLLSKGMGEQFF
TRBV7-2	TRBJ1-2	13	.	CASSFRGADGYTF
TRBV7-3	TRBJ2-3	14	.	CASSYLGSDRSQYF
TRBV2	TRBJ1-3	16	.	CASTLRTGTSGNTIYF
TRBV3-1	TRBJ2-7	14	.	CASSQADGAYEQYF
TRBV7-6	TRBJ2-1	15	.	CASSLGRTIHNEQFF
TRBV5-1	TRBJ1-5	16	.	CASSLGYGFSNQPQHF
TRBV7-3	TRBJ1-1	13	TRBD1	CASSSDRGTEAFF
TRBV20-1	TRBJ1-6	14	.	CSAREGGHNSPLHF
TRBV4-3	TRBJ2-7	13	.	CASSQRTTYEQYF
TRBV4-3	TRBJ1-1	15	.	CASSQVNQVNTEAFF
TRBV5-1	TRBJ2-5	19	.	CASSTPRQVTLNLQETQYF
TRBV20-1	TRBJ2-3	13	TRBD1	CSVPGQGEDTQYF
TRBV29-1	TRBJ2-2	14	TRBD2	CSVPGLAGIGELFF
TRBV14	TRBJ1-1	15	.	CASSPRDRLNTEAFF
TRBV27	TRBJ1-6	16	.	CASSWDPRSYNSPLHF
TRBV14	TRBJ1-1	15	TRBD1	CASSQDFRGGTEAFF